Included here is one T cell receptor beta chain sequence, with context. Libraries were prepared by immunoSEQ multiplex PCR; TCRdb keeps only in-frame clonotypes and omits some of them. This table has around 200,000 clones, roughly four fifths appearing once. The data were obtained in a study of blood T cell repertoires in COVID-19. Sequencing was done on a sample of peripheral blood. The clonotype comes from a man in his fifties or sixties who had recovered from COVID-19.

The DNA of the CDR3 is TGTGCCAGCAGCCGGGACAGGTCCTACAATGAGCAGTTCTTC. This codes for CASSRDRSYNEQFF. This chain joins TRBV11-3 and TRBJ2-1, with TRBD1 identical over 8 bases. The V segment lost 5 bases and the J segment 1 base; nucleotides outside the gene matches: 1. Germline-derived CDR1 and CDR2 are SGHNT and YENEEA. This CDR3 has 14 residues.